A selection of T cell receptor beta chains follows, all from one sample in a study of molecular identifiers for immune sequencing clone quantification. In TCRdb, the PCR reads were re-called with MiXCR into one record per CDR3 protein. The profile covers about 320,000 distinct CDR3 sequences, with 20% to 25% appearing a single time and about 0.81% taken by the ten largest. The specimen sequenced was naive CD8+ T cells from blood, with Jurkat cell RNA spiked in. All receptors derive from a human donor in good health. Some libraries in this study had Jurkat cell RNA spiked in. CDR3s include the opening cysteine and the closing phenylalanine or tryptophan. D genes are given only for firm matches. Clone size is given for some rows only: seen once, a few or many times, or a class if the clone is expanded.

length,size,J,D,V,CDR3,DNA
16,few,TRBJ1-5,TRBD1,TRBV19,CASSGTGGISNQPQHF,TGTGCCAGTTCCGGGACAGGGGGCATTAGCAATCAGCCCCAGCATTTT
13,few,TRBJ2-7,TRBD1,TRBV27,CASGAQGAFEQYF,TGTGCCAGCGGAGCACAGGGGGCGTTCGAGCAGTACTTC
14,many,TRBJ1-1,NA,TRBV12-3/TRBV12-4,CASSFLAGDTEAFF,TGTGCCAGCAGTTTTTTAGCTGGGGACACTGAAGCTTTCTTT
15,many,TRBJ2-3,NA,TRBV7-8,CASSLTGARTDTQYF,TGTGCCAGCAGCCTGACAGGCGCTCGCACAGATACGCAGTATTTT
14,NA,TRBJ2-5,TRBD1,TRBV12-3/TRBV12-4,CASSSASTGKTQYF,TGTGCCAGCAGTTCCGCCTCGACAGGGAAGACCCAGTACTTC
16,few,TRBJ2-3,NA,TRBV11-3,CASSPTSAEIPDTQYF,TGTGCCAGCAGCCCCACATCAGCGGAAATACCGGATACGCAGTATTTT
16,many,TRBJ2-1,TRBD2,TRBV12-3/TRBV12-4,CASSLLLAGGRNEQFF,TGTGCCAGCAGTCTCTTACTAGCGGGGGGGCGGAATGAGCAGTTCTTC
15,few,TRBJ2-7,TRBD1,TRBV27,CASSLSGQGVYEQYF,TGTGCCAGCAGTTTATCCGGACAGGGGGTCTACGAGCAGTACTTC
14,many,TRBJ2-7,NA,TRBV14,CASSQGYRAHEQYF,TGTGCCAGCAGCCAGGGCTACAGGGCCCACGAGCAGTACTTC
14,few,TRBJ1-6,TRBD1,TRBV19,CASSITGANSPLHF,TGTGCCAGTAGTATTACAGGGGCGAATTCACCCCTCCACTTT
13,NA,TRBJ1-6,NA,TRBV3-1,CASSQEMVSPLHF,TGTGCCAGCAGCCAAGAGATGGTTTCACCCCTCCACTTT
16,many,TRBJ2-3,TRBD2,TRBV27,CASSFLAGGRGDTQYF,TGTGCCAGCAGTTTCCTAGCGGGGGGCCGTGGAGATACGCAGTATTTT
15,few,TRBJ2-7,TRBD1,TRBV10-3,CAISEMAGGRYEQYF,TGTGCCATCAGTGAGATGGCAGGGGGCCGGTACGAGCAGTACTTC
12,many,TRBJ2-7,NA,TRBV27,CASRGGLHEQYF,TGTGCCAGCAGAGGGGGACTCCACGAGCAGTACTTC
15,NA,TRBJ2-5,TRBD1,TRBV6-1,CASSAGQGLGETQYF,TGTGCCAGCAGTGCAGGACAGGGTCTTGGTGAGACCCAGTACTTC
15,NA,TRBJ1-5,TRBD1,TRBV4-1,CASSQEGQGIQPQHF,TGCGCCAGCAGCCAAGAGGGACAGGGGATTCAGCCCCAGCATTTT
17,many,TRBJ2-5,TRBD2,TRBV6-2/TRBV6-3,CASSSGLAEALQETQYF,TGTGCCAGCAGTTCCGGACTAGCGGAGGCCCTTCAAGAGACCCAGTACTTC
19,NA,TRBJ2-5,TRBD2,TRBV11-2,CASSLVPGLARWEEETQYF,TGTGCCAGCAGCTTAGTGCCCGGACTAGCAAGATGGGAGGAAGAGACCCAGTACTTC
15,once,TRBJ2-1,NA,TRBV13,CASSHRDGAYNEQFF,TGTGCCAGCAGCCACCGGGACGGAGCCTACAATGAGCAGTTCTTC
13,many,TRBJ2-3,NA,TRBV4-1,CASSQDTRDTQYF,TGCGCCAGCAGCCAAGATACTAGGGATACGCAGTATTTT
16,many,TRBJ2-7,TRBD2,TRBV9,CASSSPVGGVGDEQYF,TGTGCCAGCAGCTCCCCAGTGGGGGGGGTCGGGGACGAGCAGTACTTC
19,many,TRBJ1-1,TRBD1,TRBV4-3,CASSQGVGQGDLLNTEAFF,TGCGCCAGCAGCCAAGGCGTAGGACAGGGAGATCTTCTGAACACTGAAGCTTTCTTT
12,many,TRBJ1-1,NA,TRBV12-3/TRBV12-4,CASSLNEAEAFF,TGTGCCAGCAGCCTAAACGAGGCTGAAGCTTTCTTT
14,few,TRBJ2-7,NA,TRBV7-9,CASSSDRDRYEQYF,TGTGCCAGCAGCTCGGACCGTGATAGGTACGAGCAGTACTTC
14,few,TRBJ1-1,TRBD1,TRBV6-6,CASSSWDSPTEAFF,TGTGCCAGCAGTTCATGGGACAGCCCGACTGAAGCTTTCTTT
14,many,TRBJ2-7,NA,TRBV28,CASSFGPHSYEQYF,TGTGCCAGCAGTTTTGGGCCTCACTCCTACGAGCAGTACTTC
14,many,TRBJ1-5,NA,TRBV5-1,CASSFEGSNQPQHF,TGCGCCAGCAGCTTCGAAGGGAGCAATCAGCCCCAGCATTTT
14,many,TRBJ1-1,TRBD1,TRBV12-3/TRBV12-4,CASSWGQINTEAFF,TGTGCCAGCAGTTGGGGACAGATAAACACTGAAGCTTTCTTT
14,many,TRBJ2-3,NA,TRBV12-3/TRBV12-4,CASSPPGPGDTQYF,TGTGCCAGCAGCCCTCCGGGGCCAGGAGATACGCAGTATTTT
18,NA,TRBJ2-1,TRBD2,TRBV20-1,CSVWLRTSLAGGGNEQFF,TGCAGTGTTTGGTTACGTACGTCGTTAGCGGGTGGAGGCAATGAGCAGTTCTTC
20,few,TRBJ1-1,NA,TRBV4-3,CASSQVPGGPEVPTNTEAFF,TGCGCCAGCAGCCAAGTCCCCGGTGGTCCCGAAGTCCCTACGAACACTGAAGCTTTCTTT
15,many,TRBJ1-5,NA,TRBV6-2/TRBV6-3,CASSYSSESNQPQHF,TGTGCCAGCAGTTACTCTTCGGAGAGCAATCAGCCCCAGCATTTT
16,few,TRBJ2-5,NA,TRBV27,CASSLLGSGPGETQYF,TGTGCCAGCAGTTTATTAGGGAGCGGGCCAGGAGAGACCCAGTACTTC
18,many,TRBJ2-3,TRBD2,TRBV20-1,CSARDSSGGPVGADTQYF,TGCAGTGCTAGAGATAGTAGCGGGGGGCCAGTAGGGGCAGATACGCAGTATTTT
16,many,TRBJ2-2,NA,TRBV5-6,CASSFLPADAAGELFF,TGTGCCAGCAGTTTTTTGCCGGCCGACGCGGCCGGGGAGCTGTTTTTT
16,many,TRBJ2-3,NA,TRBV12-3/TRBV12-4,CASGTQGHSYTDTQYF,TGTGCCAGCGGGACGCAGGGCCATTCTTACACAGATACGCAGTATTTT
16,NA,TRBJ2-7,NA,TRBV10-3,CATGVPSTGPIYEQYF,TGTGCCACCGGGGTACCCTCGACAGGTCCGATCTACGAGCAGTACTTC
14,few,TRBJ2-5,NA,TRBV4-3,CASSQDLTQETQYF,TGCGCCAGCAGCCAAGATCTGACCCAAGAGACCCAGTACTTC
13,NA,TRBJ1-2,NA,TRBV7-9,CASSSTDPYGYTF,TGTGCCAGCAGCTCGACGGATCCCTATGGCTACACCTTC
14,many,TRBJ1-3,NA,TRBV10-3,CAISKEGSGNTIYF,TGTGCCATCAGTAAGGAGGGGTCTGGAAACACCATATATTTT
15,few,TRBJ1-1,NA,TRBV4-1,CASSQDRTANTEAFF,TGCGCCAGCAGCCAAGACCGGACAGCGAACACTGAAGCTTTCTTT
14,NA,TRBJ1-1,NA,TRBV6-5,CASSCSGGAYEAFF,TGTGCCAGCAGTTGCTCTGGTGGAGCCTATGAAGCTTTCTTT
14,many,TRBJ2-5,TRBD1,TRBV7-9,CASSKRTGQETQYF,TGTGCCAGCAGCAAACGGACAGGTCAAGAGACCCAGTACTTC